Detailed here is one T cell receptor (beta chain). Other DNA sequences in this sample translate to the same CDR3. The sample is drawn from a study of shared clonotypes between healthy human individuals. The donors were adults (healthy and HIV-negative) with no recent acute infections or vaccinations. Germline V gene lookup returns CDR1 MGHDK and CDR2 SYGVNS. With 6 bases removed from V and 7 bases from J, the gap between germline ends came to 7 bases. CDR3 length: 11 residues. The protocol was immunoSEQ multiplex PCR, while the TCRdb copy is restricted to in-frame clones and leaves out a portion. Of some 1 million clones in the sample, roughly 80% were seen once.

Sequencing used memory CD4+ T cells sorted from blood. The subset is: CD45RA-negative fraction. This TCR was recovered from a man aged 18 to 30 in good health. The rearrangement uses TRBV25-1 and TRBJ2-1; no definite D call. CDR3 sequence (DNA): TGTGCCAGCAGCGGAAGAAATGAGCAGTTCTTC. Its translation is CASSGRNEQFF. The full variable domain, in which reference TRBV25-1 and TRBJ2-1 provide the parts outside the CDR3, is EADIYQTPRYLVIGTGKKITLECSQTMGHDKMYWYQQDPGMELHLIHYSYGVNSTEKGDLSSESTVSRIRTEHFPLTLESARPSHTSQYLCASSGRNEQFFGPGTRLTVL.